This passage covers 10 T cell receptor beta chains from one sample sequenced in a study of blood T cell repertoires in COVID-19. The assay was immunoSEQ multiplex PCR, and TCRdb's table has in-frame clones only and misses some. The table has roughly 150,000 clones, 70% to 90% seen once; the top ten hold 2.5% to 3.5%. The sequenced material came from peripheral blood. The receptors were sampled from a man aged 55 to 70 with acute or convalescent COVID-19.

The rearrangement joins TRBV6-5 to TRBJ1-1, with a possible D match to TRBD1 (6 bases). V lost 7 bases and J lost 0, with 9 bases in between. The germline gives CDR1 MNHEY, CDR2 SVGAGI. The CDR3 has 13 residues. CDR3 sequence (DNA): TGTGCCAGCACCGGACAGTTGAACACTGAAGCTTTCTTT. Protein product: CASTGQLNTEAFF.

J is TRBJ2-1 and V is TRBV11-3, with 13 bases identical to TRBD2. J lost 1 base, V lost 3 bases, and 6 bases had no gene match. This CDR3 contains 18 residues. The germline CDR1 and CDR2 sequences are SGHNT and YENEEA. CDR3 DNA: TGTGCCAGCAGCTTGACTAGCGGGGGGCGCGGTTCCTACAATGAGCAGTTCTTC. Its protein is CASSLTSGGRGSYNEQFF.

CDR3 in amino acids: CASSLGRGQRQPQHF. Written as DNA, the CDR3 is TGTGCCAGCAGCTTGGGCAGGGGGCAGAGACAGCCCCAGCATTTT. The chain couples TRBV7-2 to TRBJ1-5; 8 nucleotides agree with TRBD1. The CDR3 covers 15 residues. Germline trimming cut 3 bases from V and 7 bases from J; bases unmatched to any gene: 8. Germline V gene sequence: CDR1 SGHTA, CDR2 FQGNSA.

The CDR3 loop is CASRDSYTDTQYF. CDR3 bases: TGTGCCAGCCGTGATAGCTACACAGATACGCAGTATTTT. J is TRBJ2-3 and V is TRBV4-2; D not resolved. Germline CDR1 LGHNA, CDR2 YNFKEQ. CDR3 length equals 13 residues. The V end lost 8 bases, the J end lost 2 bases, and 11 bases lay between the germline ends.

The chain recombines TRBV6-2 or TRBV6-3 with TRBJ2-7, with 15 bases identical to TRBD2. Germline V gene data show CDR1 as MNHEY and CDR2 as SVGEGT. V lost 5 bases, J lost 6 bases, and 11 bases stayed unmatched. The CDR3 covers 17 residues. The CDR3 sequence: CASSQGLAGGQSPEQYF. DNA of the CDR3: TGTGCCAGCAGTCAGGGACTAGCGGGGGGCCAGTCCCCCGAGCAGTACTTC.

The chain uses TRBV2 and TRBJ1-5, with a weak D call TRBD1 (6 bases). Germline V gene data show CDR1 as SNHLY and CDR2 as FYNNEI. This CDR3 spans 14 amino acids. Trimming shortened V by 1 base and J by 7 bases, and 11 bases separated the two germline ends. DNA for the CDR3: TGTGCCAGCAGTGAAGGGGGGCTTCGACAGCCCCAGCATTTT. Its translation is CASSEGGLRQPQHF.

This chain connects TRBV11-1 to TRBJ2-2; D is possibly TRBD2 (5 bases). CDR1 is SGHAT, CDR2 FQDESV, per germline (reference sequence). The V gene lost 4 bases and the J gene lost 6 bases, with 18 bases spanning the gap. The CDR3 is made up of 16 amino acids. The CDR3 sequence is CASSSPGGGVSGELFF. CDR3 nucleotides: TGTGCCAGCAGCTCCCCAGGTGGAGGAGTGTCCGGGGAGCTGTTTTTT.

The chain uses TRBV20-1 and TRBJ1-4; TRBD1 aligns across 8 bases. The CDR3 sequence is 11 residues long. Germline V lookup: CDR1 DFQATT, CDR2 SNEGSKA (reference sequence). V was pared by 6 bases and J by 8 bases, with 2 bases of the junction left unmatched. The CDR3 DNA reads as TGCAGTGCACAGGGGGAGGAAAAACTGTTTTTT. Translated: CSAQGEEKLFF.

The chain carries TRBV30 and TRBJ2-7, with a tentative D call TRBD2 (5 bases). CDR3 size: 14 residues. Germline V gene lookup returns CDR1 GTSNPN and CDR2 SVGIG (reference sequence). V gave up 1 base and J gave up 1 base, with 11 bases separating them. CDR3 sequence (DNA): TGTGCCTGGAGTGCGGACTTCAAATCCTACGAGCAGTACTTC. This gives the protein CAWSADFKSYEQYF.

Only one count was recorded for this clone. The CDR3 is CASLMDRGLFTEAFF. The CDR3 DNA reads as TGTGCCAGCTTAATGGACAGGGGATTATTCACTGAAGCTTTCTTT. The chain couples TRBV2 to TRBJ1-1; 9 bases fit TRBD1. Germline V gene sequence: CDR1 SNHLY, CDR2 FYNNEI. V shed 8 bases and J 4 bases; nucleotides not matched to a gene: 11. CDR3 length equals 15 residues.